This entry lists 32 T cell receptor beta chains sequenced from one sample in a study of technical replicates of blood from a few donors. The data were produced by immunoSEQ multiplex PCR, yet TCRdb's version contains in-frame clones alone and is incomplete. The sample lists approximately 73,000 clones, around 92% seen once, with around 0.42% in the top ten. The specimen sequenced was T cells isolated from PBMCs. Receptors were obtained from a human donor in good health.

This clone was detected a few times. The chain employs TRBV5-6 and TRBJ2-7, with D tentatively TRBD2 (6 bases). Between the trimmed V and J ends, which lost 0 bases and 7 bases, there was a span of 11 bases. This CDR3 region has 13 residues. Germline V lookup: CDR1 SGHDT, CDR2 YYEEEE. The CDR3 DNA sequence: TGTGCCAGCAGCTTGGGCGGGGTCGGAGAGCAGTACTTC. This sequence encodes CASSLGGVGEQYF.

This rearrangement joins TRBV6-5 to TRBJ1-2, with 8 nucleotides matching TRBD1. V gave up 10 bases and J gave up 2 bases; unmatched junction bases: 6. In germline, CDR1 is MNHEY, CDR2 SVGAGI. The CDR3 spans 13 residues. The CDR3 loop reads CATRTGTNYGYTF. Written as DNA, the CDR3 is TGTGCCACAAGGACAGGGACCAACTATGGCTACACCTTC.

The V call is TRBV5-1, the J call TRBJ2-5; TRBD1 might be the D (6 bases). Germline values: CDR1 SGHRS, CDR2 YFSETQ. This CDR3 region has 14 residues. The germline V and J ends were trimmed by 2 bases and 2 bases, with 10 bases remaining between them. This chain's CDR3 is CASSFRDTQETQYF. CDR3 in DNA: TGCGCCAGCAGCTTCCGGGACACACAAGAGACCCAGTACTTC. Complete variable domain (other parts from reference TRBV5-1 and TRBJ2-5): KAGVTQTPRYLIKTRGQQVTLSCSPISGHRSVSWYQQTPGQGLQFLFEYFSETQRNKGNFPGRFSGRQFSNSRSEMNVSTLELGDSALYLCASSFRDTQETQYFGPGTRLLVL.

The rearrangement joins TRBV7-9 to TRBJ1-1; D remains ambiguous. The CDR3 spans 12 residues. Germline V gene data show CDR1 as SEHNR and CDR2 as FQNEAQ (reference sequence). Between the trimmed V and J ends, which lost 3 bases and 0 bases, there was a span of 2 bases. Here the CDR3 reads CASSFVNTEAFF. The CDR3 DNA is TGTGCCAGCAGCTTCGTGAACACTGAAGCTTTCTTT.

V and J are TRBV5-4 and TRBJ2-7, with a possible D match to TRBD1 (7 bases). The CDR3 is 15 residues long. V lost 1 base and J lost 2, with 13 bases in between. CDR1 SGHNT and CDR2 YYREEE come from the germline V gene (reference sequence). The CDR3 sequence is CASSLMAGGPYEQYF. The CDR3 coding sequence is TGTGCCAGCAGCTTGATGGCAGGGGGGCCCTACGAGCAGTACTTC.

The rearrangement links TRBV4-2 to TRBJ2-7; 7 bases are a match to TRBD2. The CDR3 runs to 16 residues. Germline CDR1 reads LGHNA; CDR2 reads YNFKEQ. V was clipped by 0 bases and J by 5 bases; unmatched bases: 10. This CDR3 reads CASSQDRSREFNEQYF. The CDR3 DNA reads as TGTGCCAGCAGCCAAGATCGTTCGCGGGAGTTCAACGAGCAGTACTTC.

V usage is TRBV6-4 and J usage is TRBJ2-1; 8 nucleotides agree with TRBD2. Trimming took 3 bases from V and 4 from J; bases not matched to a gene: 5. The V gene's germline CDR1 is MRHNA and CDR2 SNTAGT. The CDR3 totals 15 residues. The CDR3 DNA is TGTGCCAGCAGTGAGGCGGGAGGCCCGTACAATGAGCAGTTCTTC. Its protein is CASSEAGGPYNEQFF.

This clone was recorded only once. The CDR3 nucleotides read TGTGCCAGTGAGGGGCCAGGACAGGGTATGGCGGCGAACACCGGGGAGCTGTTTTTT. Protein sequence: CASEGPGQGMAANTGELFF. This chain links TRBV11-3 with TRBJ2-2, with 8 bases identical to TRBD1. Germline trimming cut 9 bases from V and 0 bases from J; bases unmatched to any gene: 18. The CDR3 runs to 19 residues. CDR1 and CDR2 from the germline V gene are SGHNT and YENEEA.

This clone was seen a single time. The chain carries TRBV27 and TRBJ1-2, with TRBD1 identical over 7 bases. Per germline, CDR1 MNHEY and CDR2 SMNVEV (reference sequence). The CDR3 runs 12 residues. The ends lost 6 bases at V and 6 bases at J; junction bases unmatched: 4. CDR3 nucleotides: TGTGCCAGCAGCCTCGACAGGGATGGCTACACCTTC. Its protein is CASSLDRDGYTF.

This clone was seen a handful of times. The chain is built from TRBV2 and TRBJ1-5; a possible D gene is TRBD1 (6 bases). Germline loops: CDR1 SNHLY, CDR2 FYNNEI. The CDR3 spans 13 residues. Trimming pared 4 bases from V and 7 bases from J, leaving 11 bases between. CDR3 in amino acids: CASSGTAGQPQHF. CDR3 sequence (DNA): TGTGCCAGCAGTGGGACAGCGGGGCAGCCCCAGCATTTT.

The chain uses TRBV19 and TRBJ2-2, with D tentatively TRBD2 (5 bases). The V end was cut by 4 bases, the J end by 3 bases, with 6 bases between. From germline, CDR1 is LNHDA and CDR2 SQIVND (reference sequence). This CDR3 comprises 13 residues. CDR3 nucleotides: TGTGCCAGTAGTAGGGAGTACACCGGGGAGCTGTTTTTT. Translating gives CASSREYTGELFF.

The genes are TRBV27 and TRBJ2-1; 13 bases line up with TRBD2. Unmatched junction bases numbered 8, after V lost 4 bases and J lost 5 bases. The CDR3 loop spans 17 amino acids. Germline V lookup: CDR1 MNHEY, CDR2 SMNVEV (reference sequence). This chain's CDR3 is CASSYISGLAGDNEQFF. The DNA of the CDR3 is TGTGCCAGCAGTTACATTTCAGGACTAGCGGGAGACAATGAGCAGTTCTTC.

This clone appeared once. The CDR3: CASSEYGPYEQYF. In DNA, the CDR3 is TGTGCCAGCAGTGAATATGGGCCCTACGAGCAGTACTTC. The chain couples TRBV25-1 to TRBJ2-7; D is unresolved. CDR1 is MGHDK and CDR2 is SYGVNS in the germline V gene. Between the trimmed V and J ends, which lost 0 bases and 2 bases, there was a span of 5 bases. This CDR3 spans 13 amino acids.

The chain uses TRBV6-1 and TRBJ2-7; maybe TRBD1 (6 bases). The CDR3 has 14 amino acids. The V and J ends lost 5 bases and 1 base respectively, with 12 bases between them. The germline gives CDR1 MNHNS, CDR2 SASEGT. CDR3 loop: CASSTRQASYEQYF. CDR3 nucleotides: TGTGCCAGCAGTACGCGACAGGCGTCCTACGAGCAGTACTTC.

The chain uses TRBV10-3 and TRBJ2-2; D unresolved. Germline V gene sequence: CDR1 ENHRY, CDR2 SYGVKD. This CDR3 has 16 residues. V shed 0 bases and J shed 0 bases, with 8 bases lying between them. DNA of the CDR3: TGTGCCATCAGTGAGTCTCGCGTTGCGAACACCGGGGAGCTGTTTTTT. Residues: CAISESRVANTGELFF.

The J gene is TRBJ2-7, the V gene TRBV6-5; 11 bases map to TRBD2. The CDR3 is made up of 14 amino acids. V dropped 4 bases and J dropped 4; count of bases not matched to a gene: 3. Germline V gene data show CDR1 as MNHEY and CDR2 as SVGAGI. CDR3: CASSLLAGVYEQYF. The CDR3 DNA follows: TGTGCCAGCAGTTTACTAGCGGGAGTTTACGAGCAGTACTTC.

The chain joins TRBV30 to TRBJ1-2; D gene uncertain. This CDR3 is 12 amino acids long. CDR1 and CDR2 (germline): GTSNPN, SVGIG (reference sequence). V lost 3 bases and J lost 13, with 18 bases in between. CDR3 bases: TGTGCCTGGAGCCCTCATGAGGTCCGTCGCACCTTC. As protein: CAWSPHEVRRTF.

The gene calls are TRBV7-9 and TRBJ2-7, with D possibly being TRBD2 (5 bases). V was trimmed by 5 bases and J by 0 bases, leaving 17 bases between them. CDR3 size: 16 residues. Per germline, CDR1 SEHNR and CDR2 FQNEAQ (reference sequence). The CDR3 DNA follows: TGTGCCAGCAGCGAACCAGGACTTTCGAGCTCCTACGAGCAGTACTTC. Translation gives CASSEPGLSSSYEQYF.

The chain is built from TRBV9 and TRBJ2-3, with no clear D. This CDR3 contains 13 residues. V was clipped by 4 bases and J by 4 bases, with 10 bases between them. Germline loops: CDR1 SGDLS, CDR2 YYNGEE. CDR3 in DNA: TGTGCCAGCAGCCCCCAGATGGCAGATACGCAGTATTTT. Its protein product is CASSPQMADTQYF.

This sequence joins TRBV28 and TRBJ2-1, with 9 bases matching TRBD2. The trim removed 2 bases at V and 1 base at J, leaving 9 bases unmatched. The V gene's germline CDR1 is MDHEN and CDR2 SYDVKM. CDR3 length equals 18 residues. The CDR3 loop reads CASSLLGAGGGSYNEQFF. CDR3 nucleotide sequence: TGTGCCAGCAGTTTACTTGGTGCGGGAGGGGGGTCCTACAATGAGCAGTTCTTC. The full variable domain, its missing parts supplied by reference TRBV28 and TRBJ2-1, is DVKVTQSSRYLVKRTGEKVFLECVQDMDHENMFWYRQDPGLGLRLIYFSYDVKMKEKGDIPEGYSVSREKKERFSLILESASTNQTSMYLCASSLLGAGGGSYNEQFFGPGTRLTVL.

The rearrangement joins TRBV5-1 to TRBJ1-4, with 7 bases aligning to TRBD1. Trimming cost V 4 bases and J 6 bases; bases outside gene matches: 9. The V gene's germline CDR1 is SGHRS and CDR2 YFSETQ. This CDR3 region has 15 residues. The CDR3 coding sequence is TGCGCCAGCAGCGCGGAGGGGACAGTTGATGAAAAACTGTTTTTT. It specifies CASSAEGTVDEKLFF.

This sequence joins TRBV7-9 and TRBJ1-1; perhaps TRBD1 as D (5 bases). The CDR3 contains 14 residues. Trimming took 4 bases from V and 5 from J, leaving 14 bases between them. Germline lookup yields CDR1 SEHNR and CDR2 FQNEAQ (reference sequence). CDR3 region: CASSSQTEGTEAFF. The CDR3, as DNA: TGTGCCAGCAGCTCACAGACGGAGGGGACTGAAGCTTTCTTT.

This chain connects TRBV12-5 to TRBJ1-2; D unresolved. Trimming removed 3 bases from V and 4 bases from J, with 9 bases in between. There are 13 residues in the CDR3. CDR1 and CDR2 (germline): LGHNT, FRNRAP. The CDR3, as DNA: TGTGCTAGTGGTTTAACAGCCCTCTATGGCTACACCTTC. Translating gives CASGLTALYGYTF.

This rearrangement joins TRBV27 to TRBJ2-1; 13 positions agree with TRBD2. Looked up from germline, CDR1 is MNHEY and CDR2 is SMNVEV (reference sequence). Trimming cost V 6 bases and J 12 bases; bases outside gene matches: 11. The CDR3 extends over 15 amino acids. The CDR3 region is CASSPYGLAGDLQFF. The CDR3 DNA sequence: TGTGCCAGCAGCCCTTACGGACTAGCGGGAGACCTGCAGTTCTTC.

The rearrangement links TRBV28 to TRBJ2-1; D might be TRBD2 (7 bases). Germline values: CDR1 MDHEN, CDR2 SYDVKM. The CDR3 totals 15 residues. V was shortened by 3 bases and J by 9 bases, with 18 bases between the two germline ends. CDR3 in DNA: TGTGCCAGCAGTTTCCTCCAGGGGACGGGGGGTGAGCAGTTCTTC. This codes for CASSFLQGTGGEQFF. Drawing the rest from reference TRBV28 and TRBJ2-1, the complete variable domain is DVKVTQSSRYLVKRTGEKVFLECVQDMDHENMFWYRQDPGLGLRLIYFSYDVKMKEKGDIPEGYSVSREKKERFSLILESASTNQTSMYLCASSFLQGTGGEQFFGPGTRLTVL.

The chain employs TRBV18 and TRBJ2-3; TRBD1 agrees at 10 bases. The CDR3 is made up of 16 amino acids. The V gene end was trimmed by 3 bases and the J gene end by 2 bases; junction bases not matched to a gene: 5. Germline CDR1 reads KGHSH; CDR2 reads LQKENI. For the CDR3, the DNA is TGTGCCAGCTCACCCCGGACAGGGGGGGCCACAGATACGCAGTATTTT. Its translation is CASSPRTGGATDTQYF.

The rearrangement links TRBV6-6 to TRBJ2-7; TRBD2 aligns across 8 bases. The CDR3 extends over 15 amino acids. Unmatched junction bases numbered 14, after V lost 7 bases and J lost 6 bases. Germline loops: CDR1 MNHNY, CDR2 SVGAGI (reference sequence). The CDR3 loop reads CASTPAAAGVGEQYF. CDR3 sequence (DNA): TGTGCCAGCACCCCCGCCGCAGCGGGAGTTGGCGAGCAGTACTTC.

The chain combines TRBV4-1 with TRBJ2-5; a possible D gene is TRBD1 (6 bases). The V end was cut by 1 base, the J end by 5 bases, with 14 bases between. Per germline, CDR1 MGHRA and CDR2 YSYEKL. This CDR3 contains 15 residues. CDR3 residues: CASSQGGGGWETQYF. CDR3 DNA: TGCGCCAGCAGCCAAGGTGGGGGCGGCTGGGAGACCCAGTACTTC.

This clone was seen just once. CDR3 nucleotides: TGTGCCAGCAGTTCCGGGACTAAAGTCAACGAGCAGTTCTTC. Amino acids: CASSSGTKVNEQFF. The rearrangement uses TRBV7-3 and TRBJ2-1, with 7 bases fitting TRBD2. The germline V gene encodes CDR1 SGHTA and CDR2 FQGTGA. This CDR3 is built from 14 residues. V shed 6 bases, J shed 10 bases, and the junction held 12 bases outside the gene matches.

CDR3 loop: CASSSRGGGNTGELFF. The CDR3 DNA follows: TGTGCCAGCAGCTCCCGAGGCGGGGGGAACACCGGGGAGCTGTTTTTT. This chain joins TRBV7-2 and TRBJ2-2; 7 nucleotides agree with TRBD2. CDR1 is SGHTA, CDR2 FQGNSA, per germline. CDR3 length equals 16 residues. The V and J ends lost 4 bases and 1 base, in that order; junction bases with no gene match: 6.

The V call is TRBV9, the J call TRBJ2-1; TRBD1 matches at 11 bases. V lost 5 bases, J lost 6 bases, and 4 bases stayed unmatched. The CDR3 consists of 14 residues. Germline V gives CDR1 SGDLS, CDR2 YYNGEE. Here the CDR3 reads CASSAGTGGNEQFF. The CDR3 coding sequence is TGTGCCAGCAGTGCCGGGACAGGGGGCAATGAGCAGTTCTTC.

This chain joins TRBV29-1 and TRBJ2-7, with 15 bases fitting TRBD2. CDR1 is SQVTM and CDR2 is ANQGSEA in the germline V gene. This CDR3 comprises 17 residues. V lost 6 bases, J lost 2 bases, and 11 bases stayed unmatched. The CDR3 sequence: CSVTGPGLAGGPYEQYF. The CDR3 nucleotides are TGCAGCGTCACAGGTCCCGGACTAGCGGGAGGGCCCTACGAGCAGTACTTC.